A selection of T cell receptor beta chains follows, all from one sample in a study of tumor and adjacent non-tumor tissue in lung cancer. TCRdb re-called the multiplex PCR reads with MiXCR, one entry per CDR3 protein. The sample has some 80,000 distinct CDR3 sequences; approximately 82% are singletons. The sample comprised distant non-tumor lung tissue. Receptor source: an older man with non-small cell lung cancer. Both conserved end residues are part of each CDR3. Fields, in order: CDR3 DNA, CDR3 protein, J gene, CDR3 length, clone size, V gene, D gene. The D gene is left open where the match is weak. For some rows the clone size is stated as once, few or many, or as a class when expanded; others skip it.

TGTGCCAGCACCCTGGACACAGCCTACAATGAGCAGTTCTTC CASTLDTAYNEQFF TRBJ2-1 14 many TRBV12-3/TRBV12-4 .
TGTGCCAGCATCGACACTGGGGAGAGGGCGATTGGCTACACATTC CASIDTGERAIGYTF TRBJ1-2 15 . TRBV6-1 .
TGTGCCAGCCAGGGAAGTAATTCGCCCCTCCACTTT CASQGSNSPLHF TRBJ1-6 12 . TRBV11-3 .
TGTGCCAGCAGCCAAGCGGACAGACGGCCCCAGAATTTT CASSQADRRPQNF TRBJ1-5 13 . TRBV4-1 .
TGTGCCAGCATCTTAGGTCCCACAGATACGCAGTATTTT CASILGPTDTQYF TRBJ2-3 13 few TRBV11-3 .
TGTGCCAGCAATGCCCGGGACAGGGATAACTATGGCTACACCTTC CASNARDRDNYGYTF TRBJ1-2 15 once TRBV12-3/TRBV12-4 TRBD1
TGCAGTGCTAACGGGACAGCCAATGGCTACATCTTC CSANGTANGYIF TRBJ1-2 12 . TRBV20-1 TRBD1
TGCGGTGCCATTGGACAGTTAAACTTTAATCAGCCCCAGCATTTT CGAIGQLNFNQPQHF TRBJ1-5 15 . TRBV20-1 .
TGTGCCAGCAGTTCCACTAGCGGGAGGCTCCACGAGCAGTACTTC CASSSTSGRLHEQYF TRBJ2-7 15 . TRBV12-3/TRBV12-4 TRBD2
TGCAGTGCTAGAACTGGAGGGGAGCAGTACTTC CSARTGGEQYF TRBJ2-7 11 many TRBV20-1 .
TGCAGCGTGAGCGGGGGTGGGGGCAATCAGCCCCAGCATTTT CSVSGGGGNQPQHF TRBJ1-5 14 . TRBV29-1 .
TGTACCAGCAGTTACAGCTCGCGCGATAGCTCCTACGAGCAGTACTTC CTSSYSSRDSSYEQYF TRBJ2-7 16 . TRBV6-2/TRBV6-3 .
TGCGCCAGTAGGCGGTCCTATGAGCATTACTTC CASRRSYEHYF TRBJ2-7 11 . TRBV10-2 .
TGTGCCGGCAGTTCCTGTAGGGGGAGCTCCTACAATGAGCAGTTCTTC CAGSSCRGSSYNEQFF TRBJ2-1 16 few TRBV5-6 .
TGTGCCAGCAGTTACTTCTCAGGGGGTCTGAGTGAGGAGTTCTTC CASSYFSGGLSEEFF TRBJ2-1 15 . TRBV6-2/TRBV6-3 TRBD1
TGTGCCAGTAGCTTGGTGGGACAGGGGGTAAATGATCAGTTCTTC CASSLVGQGVNDQFF TRBJ2-1 15 . TRBV5-1 TRBD1
TGCGCCAGCAGGCAAGATGGACAGGGTTCCTGCAATGAGCAGTTCTTC CASRQDGQGSCNEQFF TRBJ2-1 16 . TRBV4-3 TRBD1
TGTGCCAGCAGCCGGGACAGGGTGATCACCGGGGAGCTGTTTTTT CASSRDRVITGELFF TRBJ2-2 15 few TRBV14 TRBD1
TGTGCCAGCAACTTAGCGGAGGGGGCCAGTGAGCAGTTCTTC CASNLAEGASEQFF TRBJ2-1 14 . TRBV11-2 .
TGTGCCAGCAATCAGGGTGGGCCAGGGATCAACGAGCAGTTCTTC CASNQGGPGINEQFF TRBJ2-1 15 once TRBV6-2/TRBV6-3 .
TGCGCCTGCAGCCCGACACTAGCGGTAGAGGGGGACGAGCAGTACTTC CACSPTLAVEGDEQYF TRBJ2-7 16 . TRBV4-1 TRBD2
TGCGCCAGCAGCCAAGAGGGGGGACTGCAGAACAACGGGGAGCTGTTGTTT CASSQEGGLQNNGELLF TRBJ2-2 17 . TRBV4-3 .
TGCAGCGTTCCCCGTCAGGGGGCGGATACGCAGTATTTT CSVPRQGADTQYF TRBJ2-3 13 many TRBV29-1 TRBD1
TGTGCCAGTACAACCCCCGGCACAGCCACAGATATGCAGTATTTT CASTTPGTATDMQYF TRBJ2-3 15 few TRBV6-2/TRBV6-3 .
TGTGCCAGCTTTGGGCGGGAGCAGTACTTC CASFGREQYF TRBJ2-7 10 many TRBV28 .
TGTGCCAGCCGACTCTTTGTGGGACAAAGAAGAGATGCTTTCTTT CASRLFVGQRRDAFF TRBJ1-1 15 . TRBV6-2/TRBV6-3 .
TGTGCCAGCAGCCCTCTTGACAGGACGAACACTGAGGCTTTCTTT CASSPLDRTNTEAFF TRBJ1-1 15 . TRBV6-5 .
TGCAGTGGTCCCGCTGATGCCGGGACTAGCGGCCTAGCCTACGAGCAGTATTTC CSGPADAGTSGLAYEQYF TRBJ2-7 18 . TRBV20-1 TRBD2
TGTGCCAACAGAGAGGGGTTTTGGAGCAATCAGCCACAGCATTTT CANREGFWSNQPQHF TRBJ1-5 15 . TRBV28 .
TGCGCCAGCAACCAAGGGGCGGCATATGGTTACACTTTC CASNQGAAYGYTF TRBJ1-2 13 . TRBV4-3 .
TGCAGTGTCATCGACAGGGGTAGCAAACAGCCCCAGCATTTT CSVIDRGSKQPQHF TRBJ1-5 14 . TRBV20-1 TRBD1
TGCAGTGCTAGACCCCGCCAAGGACAGGGGGCTTTATGGAGTTCACCCCTCCACTTT CSARPRQGQGALWSSPLHF TRBJ1-6 19 few TRBV20-1 TRBD1
TGTGCCAGCATCCCATCAACAACGGTCAACACCGGGGAGCTGTTTTTT CASIPSTTVNTGELFF TRBJ2-2 16 . TRBV6-2/TRBV6-3 .